This TCR beta chain was found in a study of T cells in women clearing cervical HPV infection. Notes on the study in general: Cases carried less TRBV6-7 than controls: approximately 0.1% versus 0.16%.

Clones were read by immunoSEQ multiplex PCR, and TCRdb kept only the in-frame ones, dropping some. This sample's table has approximately 35,000 clones. A word on this clone: Its antigen is unknown. The read halts 3 residues ahead of the CDR3 end, with the missing end drawn from the germline J gene.

Prevalent HPV16 infections were excluded; only incident single HPV16 infections included. From germline, CDR1 is LNHDA and CDR2 SQIVND (reference sequence). Trimming took off 10 bases at V and 0 bases at J, with 16 bases between the two ends. The CDR3 consists of 15 residues. The sequencing sample was made of blood buffy coat. V and J are TRBV19 and TRBJ1-3, with D perhaps TRBD1 (6 bases). The TCR was taken from a woman between 18 and 70 years old with a cervical HPV16 infection that either progressed to CIN3+ or cleared (not recorded which). CDR3 DNA (partial): TGTGCCACTAAGGGGGAAACCTCCTCTGGAAACACC. It encodes CATKGETSSGNT. The CDR3, in full, reads CATKGETSSGNTIYF.